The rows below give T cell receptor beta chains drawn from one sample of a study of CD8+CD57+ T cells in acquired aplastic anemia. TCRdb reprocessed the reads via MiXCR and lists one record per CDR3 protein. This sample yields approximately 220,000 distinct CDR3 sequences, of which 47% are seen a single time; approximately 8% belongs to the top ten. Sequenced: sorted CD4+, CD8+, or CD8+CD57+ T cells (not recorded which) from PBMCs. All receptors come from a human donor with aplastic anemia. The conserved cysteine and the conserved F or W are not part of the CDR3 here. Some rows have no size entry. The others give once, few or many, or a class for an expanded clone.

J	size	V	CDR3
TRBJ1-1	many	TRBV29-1	SAGVREAF
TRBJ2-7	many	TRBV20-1	SARDKITANSYEQY
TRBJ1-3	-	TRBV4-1	ASSQYIADTPGNTIY
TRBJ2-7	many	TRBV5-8	ASSSWDRSYEQY
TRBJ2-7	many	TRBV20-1	SARALVAGGDSYEQY
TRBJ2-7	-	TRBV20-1	SARGPLSSYEQY
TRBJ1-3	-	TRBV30	AWSVQSVISGNTIY
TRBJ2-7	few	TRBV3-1	ASSQDQLASYEQY
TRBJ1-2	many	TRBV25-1	ASSPTPNYGYT
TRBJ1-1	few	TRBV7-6	ASSLEGTVGFVMAGAF
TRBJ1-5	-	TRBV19	ASTRGTGNQPQH
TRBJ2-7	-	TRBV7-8	ASRLIDGAYEQY
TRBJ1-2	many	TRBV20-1	SARDAWGGTKPASQLCT
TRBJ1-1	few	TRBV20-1	SARDLRAREEAF
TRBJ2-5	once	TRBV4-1	ASSQGRWGRGEETQY
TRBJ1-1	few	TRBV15	ATSMMGGTEAF
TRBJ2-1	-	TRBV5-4	ASSLEREQF
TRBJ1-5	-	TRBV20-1	SASPRTGDQPQH
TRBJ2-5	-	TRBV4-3	ASSQGFWETQY
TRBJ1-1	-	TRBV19	ASTKPGTGKTEAF
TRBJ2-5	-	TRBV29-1	SVGIGDAPGPQY
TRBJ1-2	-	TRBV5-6	ASSIPGRDGYT
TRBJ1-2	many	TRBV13	ASASFEDGYT
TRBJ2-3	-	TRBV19	ASSEGRDTQY
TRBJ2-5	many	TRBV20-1	SARDAEGYQETQY
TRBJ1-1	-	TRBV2	ASTLDREAF
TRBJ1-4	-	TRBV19	ASSQGATNEKLF
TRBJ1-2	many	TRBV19	ASSVTTGDYGYT
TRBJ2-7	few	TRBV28	ASRDTGAEQY
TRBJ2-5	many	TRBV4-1	ASSQEGRETQY
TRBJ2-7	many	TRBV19	ASSTDGAYEQY
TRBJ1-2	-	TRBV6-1	ASIVASYGYT
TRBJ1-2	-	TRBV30	AWSEGGYT
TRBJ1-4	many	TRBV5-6	ASSLDGNEKLF
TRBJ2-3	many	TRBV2	ASRGDTQY
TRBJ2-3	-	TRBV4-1	ASSPGLAGLLSTDTQY
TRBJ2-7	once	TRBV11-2	ASSFTGEEQY